The 15 T cell receptor beta chains in this list originate from one sample, sequenced in a study of human T cells and chemical hapten exposure (dated by TCRdb to about 2021). The receptor library was made with RACE. Sequencing took place on a NextSeq 500. The public sequencing data were trimmed at Q25 with fastp and processed into clonotypes with MiXCR by TCRdb, which kept only in-frame beta chains. When rows share a CDR3 protein, they turn into one entry using the most common DNA and genes. This sample is represented by about 74,000 distinct CDR3 sequences; around 30% of them were singletons. Of the sample, around 8.9% falls within the top ten clones. What this sample's time point label stands for: patch test 1, 2 weeks after DPC sensitization. Taken with the paper, the label for treatment or condition translates to: therapeutic diphenylcyclopropenone sensitization with weekly scalp DPC. The sample here was whole blood, taken in connection with sensitization to the hapten diphenylcyclopropenone (DPC). The source of these receptors is a man aged 40-49 years with alopecia areata. Some clones in this sample may be carry-over from other donors' samples.

The rearrangement uses TRBV6-5 and TRBJ1-5; D perhaps matches TRBD1 (6 bases). The germline CDR1 and CDR2 sequences are MNHEY and SVGAGI. The CDR3 totals 14 residues. V lost 2 bases and J 7 bases, leaving 12 bases between the germline ends. CDR3 sequence reads: CASSYGRGSQPQHF. The CDR3 bases are TGTGCCAGCAGTTACGGCAGGGGTAGCCAGCCCCAGCATTTT.

This clonotype was counted a few times. The J gene is TRBJ2-2, the V gene TRBV2, with D uncertain. CDR3 length equals 15 residues. Trimming took 3 bases from V and 0 from J, leaving 8 bases between them. Germline loops: CDR1 SNHLY, CDR2 FYNNEI. CDR3 loop: CASSERSANTGELFF. Here the CDR3 DNA reads TGTGCCAGCAGTGAGCGGAGCGCGAACACCGGGGAGCTGTTTTTT.

V usage is TRBV7-6 and J usage is TRBJ2-7, with 12 bases matching TRBD1. This CDR3 spans 14 amino acids. Trimming took 6 bases from V and 7 from J; bases not matched to a gene: 7. CDR1 and CDR2 (germline): SGHVS, FNYEAQ. CDR3 DNA sequence: TGTGCCAGCAGAAAGGGACAGGGGGCGGGTGAGCAGTACTTC. Its protein is CASRKGQGAGEQYF.

The chain recombines TRBV30 with TRBJ2-7, with 7 bases that match TRBD2. This CDR3 spans 11 amino acids. The ends lost 6 bases at V and 4 bases at J; junction bases unmatched: 3. The germline CDR1 and CDR2 sequences are GTSNPN and SVGIG (reference sequence). CDR3 sequence reads: CACRGSYEQYF. DNA of the CDR3: TGTGCCTGCCGCGGGAGTTACGAGCAGTACTTC.

This chain links TRBV7-3 with TRBJ1-1; D ambiguous. This CDR3 comprises 14 residues. Looked up from germline, CDR1 is SGHTA and CDR2 is FQGTGA. Trimming stripped 3 bases from V and 4 bases from J, with 12 bases between. The CDR3 nucleotides read TGTGCCAGCAGCTTGGGCCCGAGGTCCACTGAAGCTTTCTTT. It specifies CASSLGPRSTEAFF. The variable domain in full, completed from reference TRBV7-3 and TRBJ1-1, reads GAGVSQTPSNKVTEKGKYVELRCDPISGHTALYWYRQSLGQGPEFLIYFQGTGAADDSGLPNDRFFAVRPEGSVSTLKIQRTERGDSAVYLCASSLGPRSTEAFFGQGTRLTVV.

The CDR3, as DNA: TGCGCCAGCAGCTTGGTCTGGGACAATGAGCAGTTCTTC. Its translation is CASSLVWDNEQFF. This chain connects TRBV5-1 to TRBJ2-1; D is ambiguous. CDR1 SGHRS and CDR2 YFSETQ come from the germline V gene. Trimming pared 0 bases from V and 5 bases from J, leaving 6 bases between. The CDR3 extends over 13 amino acids. Full variable domain (outside the CDR3, taken from reference TRBV5-1 and TRBJ2-1): KAGVTQTPRYLIKTRGQQVTLSCSPISGHRSVSWYQQTPGQGLQFLFEYFSETQRNKGNFPGRFSGRQFSNSRSEMNVSTLELGDSALYLCASSLVWDNEQFFGPGTRLTVL.

This clonotype appeared a few times. An end of the junction differs from the germline gene, which may be a read error. This chain links TRBV20-1 with TRBJ2-7; no firm D call. CDR1 is DFQATT, CDR2 SNEGSKA, per germline (reference sequence). The CDR3 runs to 11 residues. The CDR3 sequence is CSARDPAHPNF. The CDR3, as DNA: TGCAGTGCTAGAGATCCAGCACATCCTAACTTC.

The table lists this clonotype with a few counts. V usage is TRBV5-1 and J usage is TRBJ1-1; a possible D gene is TRBD1 (6 bases). CDR3 length equals 13 residues. Per germline, CDR1 SGHRS and CDR2 YFSETQ. Trimming took off 4 bases at V and 4 bases at J, with 11 bases between the two ends. CDR3 coding DNA: TGCGCCAGCAGCCACCCAGGGGCCACTGAAGCTTTCTTT. Translated: CASSHPGATEAFF.

This clonotype was counted only a few times. The gene calls are TRBV5-1 and TRBJ1-5; 7 bases agree with TRBD1. The V gene end was trimmed by 4 bases and the J gene end by 5 bases; junction bases not matched to a gene: 9. The length of the CDR3 is 15 residues. Germline V lookup: CDR1 SGHRS, CDR2 YFSETQ. CDR3 DNA: TGCGCCAGCAGCCCAACGACAGGGATCGATCAGCCCCAGCATTTT. Translation gives CASSPTTGIDQPQHF.

V gene TRBV20-1 combines with J gene TRBJ2-3, with D possibly matching TRBD2 (9 bases). Per germline, CDR1 DFQATT and CDR2 SNEGSKA (reference sequence). The CDR3 consists of 17 residues. Trimming took 2 bases from V and 4 from J, leaving 22 bases between them. The CDR3 coding sequence is TGCAGTGCTAGACCCCCCCGGCTAGCGGGACAGGCAGATACGCAGTATTTT. Translated: CSARPPRLAGQADTQYF.

CDR3: CASSPLLAGGPYEQYF. CDR3 coding DNA: TGTGCCAGCAGTCCCCTCCTAGCGGGAGGGCCTTACGAGCAGTACTTC. J is TRBJ2-7 and V is TRBV27; 12 bases map to TRBD2. This CDR3 spans 16 amino acids. From germline, CDR1 is MNHEY and CDR2 SMNVEV (reference sequence). Trimming at V came to 5 bases and at J to 4 bases, leaving 9 bases not matched to a gene.

The chain links TRBV6-6 to TRBJ1-3; tentatively, D is TRBD1 (5 bases). Per the germline V gene, CDR1 is MNHNY and CDR2 is SVGAGI (reference sequence). This CDR3 spans 15 amino acids. V was pared by 8 bases and J by 0 bases, with 14 bases between. The chain's CDR3 is CASLGLPSSGNTIYF. CDR3 sequence (DNA): TGTGCCAGCCTGGGGCTGCCGAGCTCTGGAAACACCATATATTTT.

The chain links TRBV20-1 to TRBJ2-3; 12 bases map to TRBD2. J gave up 3 bases and V 0 bases, and 10 bases lay outside the gene matches. The CDR3 contains 18 residues. In germline, CDR1 is DFQATT, CDR2 SNEGSKA (reference sequence). The CDR3 DNA follows: TGCAGTGCTAGAGATCCCCTAGCGGGAGGGCCGTTAACAGATACGCAGTATTTT. Translated, it gives CSARDPLAGGPLTDTQYF.

This clonotype was seen repeatedly, ten times or more. The genes are TRBV6-1 and TRBJ2-1; 12 bases align to TRBD2. The V gene end was trimmed by 2 bases and the J gene end by 4 bases; junction bases not matched to a gene: 0. The CDR3 length is 15 residues. CDR1 is MNHNS and CDR2 is SASEGT in the germline V gene. The CDR3 here is CASSELAGGYNEQFF. Here the CDR3 DNA reads TGTGCCAGCAGTGAACTAGCGGGAGGGTACAATGAGCAGTTCTTC.

The genes are TRBV27 and TRBJ2-3; 8 bases map to TRBD2. The CDR3 consists of 14 residues. The trim removed 3 bases at V and 7 bases at J, leaving 6 bases unmatched. Germline CDR1 and CDR2: MNHEY and SMNVEV (reference sequence). CDR3 in DNA: TGTGCCAGCAGTTTCCAAAGCGGGAGCAATACGCAGTATTTT. This sequence encodes CASSFQSGSNTQYF.